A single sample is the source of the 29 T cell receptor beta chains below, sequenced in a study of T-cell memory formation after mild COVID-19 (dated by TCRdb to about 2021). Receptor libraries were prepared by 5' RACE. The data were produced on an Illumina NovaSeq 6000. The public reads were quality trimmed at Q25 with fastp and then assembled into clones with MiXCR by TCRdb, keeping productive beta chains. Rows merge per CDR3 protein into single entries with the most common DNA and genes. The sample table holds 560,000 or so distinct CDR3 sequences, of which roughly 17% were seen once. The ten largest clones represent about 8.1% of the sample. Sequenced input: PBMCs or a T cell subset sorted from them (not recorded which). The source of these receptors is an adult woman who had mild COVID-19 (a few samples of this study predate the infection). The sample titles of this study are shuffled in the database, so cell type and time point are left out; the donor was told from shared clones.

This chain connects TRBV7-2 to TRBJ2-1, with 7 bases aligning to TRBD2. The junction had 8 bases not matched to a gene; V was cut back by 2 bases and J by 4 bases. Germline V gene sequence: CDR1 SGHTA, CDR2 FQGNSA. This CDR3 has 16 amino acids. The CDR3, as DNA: TGTGCCAGCAGCTTATGGGCGGGAGTAGGTTACAATGAGCAGTTCTTC. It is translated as CASSLWAGVGYNEQFF.

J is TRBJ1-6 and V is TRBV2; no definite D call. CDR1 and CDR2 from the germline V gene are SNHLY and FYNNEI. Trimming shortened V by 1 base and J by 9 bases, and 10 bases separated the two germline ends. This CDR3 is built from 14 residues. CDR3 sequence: CASSEGEWGSPLHF. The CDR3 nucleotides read TGTGCCAGCAGTGAAGGAGAATGGGGTTCACCCCTCCACTTT. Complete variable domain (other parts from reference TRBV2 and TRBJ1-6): EPEVTQTPSHQVTQMGQEVILRCVPISNHLYFYWYRQILGQKVEFLVSFYNNEISEKSEIFDDQFSVERPDGSNFTLKIRSTKLEDSAMYFCASSEGEWGSPLHFGNGTRLTVT.

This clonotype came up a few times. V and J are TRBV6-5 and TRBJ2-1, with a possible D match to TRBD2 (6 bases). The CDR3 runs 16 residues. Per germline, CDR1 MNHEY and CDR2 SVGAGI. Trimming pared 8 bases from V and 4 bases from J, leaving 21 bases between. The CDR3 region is CASFGFAGKRYNEQFF. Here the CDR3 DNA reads TGTGCCAGCTTTGGGTTTGCGGGAAAGAGGTACAATGAGCAGTTCTTC.

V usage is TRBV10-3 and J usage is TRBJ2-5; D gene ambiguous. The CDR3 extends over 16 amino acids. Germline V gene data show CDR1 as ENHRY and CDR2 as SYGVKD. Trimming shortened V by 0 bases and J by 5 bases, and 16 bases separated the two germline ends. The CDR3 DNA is TGTGCCATCAGTGAGTCGGTCGACCTAACCTCGGAGACCCAGTACTTC. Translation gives CAISESVDLTSETQYF.

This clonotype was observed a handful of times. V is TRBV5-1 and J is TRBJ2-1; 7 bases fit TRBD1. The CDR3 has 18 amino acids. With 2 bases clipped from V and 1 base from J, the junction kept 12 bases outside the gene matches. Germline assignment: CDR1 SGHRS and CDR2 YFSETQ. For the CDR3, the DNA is TGCGCCAGCAGCTTAAAACCCGCCGGGACAGCATCCTACAATGAGCAGTTCTTC. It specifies CASSLKPAGTASYNEQFF.

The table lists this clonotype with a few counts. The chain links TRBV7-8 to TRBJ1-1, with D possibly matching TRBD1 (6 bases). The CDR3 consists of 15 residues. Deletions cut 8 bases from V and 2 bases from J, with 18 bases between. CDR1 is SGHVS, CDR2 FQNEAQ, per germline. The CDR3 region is CASRGHLWSNTEAFF. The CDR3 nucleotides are TGTGCCAGCCGGGGACATCTTTGGAGTAACACTGAAGCTTTCTTT.

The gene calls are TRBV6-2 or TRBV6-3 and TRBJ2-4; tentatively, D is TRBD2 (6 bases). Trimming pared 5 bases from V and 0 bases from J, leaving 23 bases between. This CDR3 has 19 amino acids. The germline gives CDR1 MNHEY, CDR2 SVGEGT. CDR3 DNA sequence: TGTGCCAGCAGTCTGCGGGGTAGCGGTCCCTCACTAGCCAAAAACATTCAGTACTTC. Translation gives CASSLRGSGPSLAKNIQYF.

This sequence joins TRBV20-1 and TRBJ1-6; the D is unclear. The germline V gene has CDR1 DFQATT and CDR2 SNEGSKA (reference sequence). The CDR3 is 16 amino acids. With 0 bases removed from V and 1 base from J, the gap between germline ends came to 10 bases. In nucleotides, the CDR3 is TGCAGTGCTAGAGACCCCGGTTGGTCCTATAATTCACCCCTCCACTTT. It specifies CSARDPGWSYNSPLHF.

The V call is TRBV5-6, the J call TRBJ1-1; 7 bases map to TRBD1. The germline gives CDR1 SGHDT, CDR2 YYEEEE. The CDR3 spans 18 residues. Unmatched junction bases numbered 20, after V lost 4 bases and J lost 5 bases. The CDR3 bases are TGTGCCAGCAGCCCTTTGGGCACAGGGGTAGGGGACGAGACTGAAGCTTTCTTT. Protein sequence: CASSPLGTGVGDETEAFF. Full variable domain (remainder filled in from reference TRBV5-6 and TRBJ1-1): DAGVTQSPTHLIKTRGQQVTLRCSPKSGHDTVSWYQQALGQGPQFIFQYYEEEERQRGNFPDRFSGHQFPNYSSELNVNALLLGDSALYLCASSPLGTGVGDETEAFFGQGTRLTVV.

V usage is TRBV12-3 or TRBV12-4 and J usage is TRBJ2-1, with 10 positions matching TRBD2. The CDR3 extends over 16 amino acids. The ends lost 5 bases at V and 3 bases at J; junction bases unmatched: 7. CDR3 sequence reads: CASSPGLAGDYNEQFF. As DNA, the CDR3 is TGTGCCAGCAGTCCCGGTCTAGCGGGAGACTACAATGAGCAGTTCTTC.

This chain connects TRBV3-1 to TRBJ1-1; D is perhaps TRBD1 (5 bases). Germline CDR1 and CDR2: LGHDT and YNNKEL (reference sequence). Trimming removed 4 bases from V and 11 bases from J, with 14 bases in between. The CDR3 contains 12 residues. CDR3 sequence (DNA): TGTGCCAGCAGCCCCGGGACGGACACGGCTTTCTTT. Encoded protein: CASSPGTDTAFF.

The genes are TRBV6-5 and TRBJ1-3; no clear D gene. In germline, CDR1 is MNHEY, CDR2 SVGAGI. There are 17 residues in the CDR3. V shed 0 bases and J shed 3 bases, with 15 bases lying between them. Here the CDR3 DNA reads TGTGCCAGCAGTTACTCGTTAGGGTCTAACCTTGGAAACACCATATATTTT. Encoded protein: CASSYSLGSNLGNTIYF.

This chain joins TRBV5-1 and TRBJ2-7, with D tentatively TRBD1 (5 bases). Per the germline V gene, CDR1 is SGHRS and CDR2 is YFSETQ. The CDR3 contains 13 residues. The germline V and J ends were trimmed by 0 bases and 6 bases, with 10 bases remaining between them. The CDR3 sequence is CASSLEAGFEQYF. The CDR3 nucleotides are TGCGCCAGCAGCTTGGAGGCAGGGTTCGAGCAGTACTTC. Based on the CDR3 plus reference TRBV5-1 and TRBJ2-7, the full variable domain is KAGVTQTPRYLIKTRGQQVTLSCSPISGHRSVSWYQQTPGQGLQFLFEYFSETQRNKGNFPGRFSGRQFSNSRSEMNVSTLELGDSALYLCASSLEAGFEQYFGPGTRLTVT.

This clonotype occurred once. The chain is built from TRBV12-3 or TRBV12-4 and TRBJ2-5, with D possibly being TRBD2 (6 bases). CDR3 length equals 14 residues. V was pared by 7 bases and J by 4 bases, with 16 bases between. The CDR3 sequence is CASTWGTQGETQYF. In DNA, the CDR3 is TGTGCCAGCACCTGGGGGACTCAGGGAGAGACCCAGTACTTC.

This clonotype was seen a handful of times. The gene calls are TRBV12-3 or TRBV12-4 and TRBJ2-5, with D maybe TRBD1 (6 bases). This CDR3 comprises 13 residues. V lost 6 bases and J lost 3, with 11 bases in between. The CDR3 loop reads CASSRNREETQYF. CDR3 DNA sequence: TGTGCCAGCAGCCGAAACAGGGAAGAGACCCAGTACTTC.

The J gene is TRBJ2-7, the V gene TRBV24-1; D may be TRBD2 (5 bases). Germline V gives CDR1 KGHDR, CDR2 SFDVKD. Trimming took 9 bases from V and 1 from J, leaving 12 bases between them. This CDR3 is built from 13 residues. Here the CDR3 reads CATAGVGSYEQYF. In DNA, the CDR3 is TGTGCCACCGCCGGGGTAGGTTCCTACGAGCAGTACTTC.

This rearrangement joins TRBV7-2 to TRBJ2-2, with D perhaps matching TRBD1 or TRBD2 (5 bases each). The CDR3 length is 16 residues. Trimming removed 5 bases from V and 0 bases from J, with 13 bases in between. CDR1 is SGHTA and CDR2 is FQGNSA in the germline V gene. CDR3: CASSVTGTANTGELFF. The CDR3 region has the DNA TGTGCCAGCAGCGTTACTGGGACGGCGAACACCGGGGAGCTGTTTTTT.

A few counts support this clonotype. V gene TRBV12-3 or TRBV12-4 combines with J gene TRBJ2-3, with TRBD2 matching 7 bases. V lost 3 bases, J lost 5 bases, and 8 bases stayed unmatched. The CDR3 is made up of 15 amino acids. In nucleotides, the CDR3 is TGTGCCAGCAGTTTTGGCGGGAGTCAGAGAGATACGCAGTATTTT. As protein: CASSFGGSQRDTQYF.

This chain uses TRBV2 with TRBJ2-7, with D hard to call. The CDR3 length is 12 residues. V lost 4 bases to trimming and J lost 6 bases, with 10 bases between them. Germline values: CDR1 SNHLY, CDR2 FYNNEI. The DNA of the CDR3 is TGTGCCAGCAGTGTGATGACCCGCGAGCAGTACTTC. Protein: CASSVMTREQYF.

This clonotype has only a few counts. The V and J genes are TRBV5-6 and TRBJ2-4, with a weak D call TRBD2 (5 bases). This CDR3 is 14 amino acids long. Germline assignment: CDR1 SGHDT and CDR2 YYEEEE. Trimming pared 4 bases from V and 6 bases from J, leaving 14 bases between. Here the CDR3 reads CASSPPGLGNIQYF. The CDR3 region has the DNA TGTGCCAGCAGCCCCCCGGGGTTGGGAAACATTCAGTACTTC. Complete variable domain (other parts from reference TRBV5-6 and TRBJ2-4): DAGVTQSPTHLIKTRGQQVTLRCSPKSGHDTVSWYQQALGQGPQFIFQYYEEEERQRGNFPDRFSGHQFPNYSSELNVNALLLGDSALYLCASSPPGLGNIQYFGAGTRLSVL.

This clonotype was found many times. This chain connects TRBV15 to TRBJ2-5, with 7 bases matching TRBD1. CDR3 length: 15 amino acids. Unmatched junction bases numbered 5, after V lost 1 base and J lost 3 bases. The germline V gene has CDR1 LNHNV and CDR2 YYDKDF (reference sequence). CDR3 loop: CATSRGRDSEETQYF. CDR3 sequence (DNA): TGTGCCACCAGCAGAGGACGGGACAGCGAAGAGACCCAGTACTTC.

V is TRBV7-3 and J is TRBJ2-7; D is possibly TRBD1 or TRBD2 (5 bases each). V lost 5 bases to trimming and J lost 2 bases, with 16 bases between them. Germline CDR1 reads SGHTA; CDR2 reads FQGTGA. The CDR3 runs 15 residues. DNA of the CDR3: TGTGCCAGCAGCCAATCTCGGGACGGAACCTACGAGCAGTACTTC. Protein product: CASSQSRDGTYEQYF.

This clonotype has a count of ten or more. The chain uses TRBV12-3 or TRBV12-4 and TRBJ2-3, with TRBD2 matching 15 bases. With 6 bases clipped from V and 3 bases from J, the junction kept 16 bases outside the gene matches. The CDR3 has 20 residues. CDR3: CASSLGLAGGLTRLTDTQYF. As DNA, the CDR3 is TGTGCCAGCAGCCTTGGACTAGCGGGAGGGCTAACCCGACTTACAGATACGCAGTATTTT.

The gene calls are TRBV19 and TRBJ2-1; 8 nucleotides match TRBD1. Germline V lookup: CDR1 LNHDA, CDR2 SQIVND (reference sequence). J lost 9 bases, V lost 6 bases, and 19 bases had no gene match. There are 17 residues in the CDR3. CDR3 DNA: TGTGCCAGTAGCATACCTCCAGGGGGCGACGGGCTGAGTGAGCAGTTCTTC. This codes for CASSIPPGGDGLSEQFF. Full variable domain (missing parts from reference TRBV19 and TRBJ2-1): DGGITQSPKYLFRKEGQNVTLSCEQNLNHDAMYWYRQDPGQGLRLIYYSQIVNDFQKGDIAEGYSVSREKKESFPLTVTSAQKNPTAFYLCASSIPPGGDGLSEQFFGPGTRLTVL.

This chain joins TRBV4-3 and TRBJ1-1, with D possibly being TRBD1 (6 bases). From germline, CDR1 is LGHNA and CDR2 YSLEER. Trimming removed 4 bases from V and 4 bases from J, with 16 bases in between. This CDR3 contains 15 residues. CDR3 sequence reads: CASSREVGAATEAFF. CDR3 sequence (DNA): TGCGCCAGCAGCCGCGAGGTGGGGGCGGCCACTGAAGCTTTCTTT.

The CDR3 loop is CAWAGGSSTDTQYF. CDR3 DNA sequence: TGTGCCTGGGCCGGCGGGAGTAGCACAGATACGCAGTATTTT. V usage is TRBV30 and J usage is TRBJ2-3; 7 positions agree with TRBD2. CDR3 length: 14 residues. The V segment lost 5 bases and the J segment 0 bases; nucleotides outside the gene matches: 5. Germline CDR1 reads GTSNPN; CDR2 reads SVGIG (reference sequence).

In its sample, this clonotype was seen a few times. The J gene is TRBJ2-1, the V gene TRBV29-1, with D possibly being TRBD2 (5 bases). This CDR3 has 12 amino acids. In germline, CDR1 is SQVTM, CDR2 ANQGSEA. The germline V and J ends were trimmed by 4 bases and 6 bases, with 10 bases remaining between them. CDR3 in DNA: TGCAGCGTTGTCGCCGCGGGCAATGAGCAGTTCTTC. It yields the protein CSVVAAGNEQFF.

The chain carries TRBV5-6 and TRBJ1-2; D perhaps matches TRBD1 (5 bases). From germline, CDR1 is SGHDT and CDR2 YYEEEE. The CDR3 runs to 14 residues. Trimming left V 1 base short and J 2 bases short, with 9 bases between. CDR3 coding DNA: TGTGCCAGCAGCTTGTCAGGGAGGAACTATGGCTACACCTTC. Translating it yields CASSLSGRNYGYTF.

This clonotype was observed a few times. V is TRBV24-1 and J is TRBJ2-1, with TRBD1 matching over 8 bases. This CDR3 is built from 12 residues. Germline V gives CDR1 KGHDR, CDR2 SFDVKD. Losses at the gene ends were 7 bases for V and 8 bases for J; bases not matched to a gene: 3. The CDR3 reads CATSLTGDEQFF. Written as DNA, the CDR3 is TGTGCCACCAGCCTGACAGGGGATGAGCAGTTCTTC.